This TCR beta chain stems from a study of CD8 T cells in ankylosing spondylitis. This clonotype has at least ten counts. Its target is unknown. 5'-RACE, quantitative and with molecular barcodes, yielded the TCR beta libraries. TCRdb used MiXCR to reprocess the 5' RACE reads, holding one entry per CDR3 protein. The sample has 100,000 to 150,000 distinct CDR3 sequences, 6% to 8.5% seen once. The CDR3 totals 13 residues. V dropped 10 bases and J dropped 3 bases, with 14 bases sitting between them. CDR1 and CDR2 from the germline V gene are ENHRY and SYGVKD. Whole-study results and caveats: The clones that were linked to disease were reported to be significantly enriched in matched synovial fluid samples from ankylosing spondylitis patients. Seven to nine highly homologous variants formed a TCR beta motif that appeared characteristic of ankylosing spondylitis blood. Clones linked to the disease showed a CD8+ phenotype. They occurred at relatively low frequencies in peripheral blood.

This sequence joins TRBV10-3 and TRBJ2-3; D not certain. Sequenced material: blood, either unsorted or a sorted T cell fraction (not recorded which). The receptor was derived from a male donor with ankylosing spondylitis or in good health (not recorded which). CDR3 residues: CATHPGLTDTQYF. CDR3 nucleotide sequence: TGTGCCACCCACCCTGGGCTGACAGATACGCAGTATTTT.